These 29 T cell receptor beta chains originate from one sample sequenced in a study of cytomegalovirus exposure and HLA in healthy donors. Both 60 Vbeta primers and 13 Jbeta primers went into the PCR. Assay used: immunoSEQ multiplex PCR; TCRdb lists only in-frame clones, some missing. The data show fewer than 250,000 clones, 70% to 80% seen once. The sample taken for sequencing was PBMCs. All receptors come from a male donor in good health and CMV-seropositive.

The V call is TRBV6-5, the J call TRBJ1-5, with D unresolved. The CDR3 spans 14 residues. CDR1 and CDR2 from the germline V gene are MNHEY and SVGAGI. Trimming pared 6 bases from V and 2 bases from J, leaving 11 bases between. Here the CDR3 reads CASSRNEGNQPQHF. The CDR3 DNA reads as TGTGCCAGCAGCCGGAATGAGGGCAATCAGCCCCAGCATTTT.

The chain has TRBV15 and TRBJ2-7, with TRBD2 matching over 8 bases. V dropped 0 bases and J dropped 0; count of bases not matched to a gene: 13. CDR3 length: 19 residues. CDR1 is LNHNV and CDR2 is YYDKDF in the germline V gene (reference sequence). CDR3 in amino acids: CATSRDNAAGGRSSYEQYF. The CDR3 coding sequence is TGTGCCACCAGCAGAGATAATGCGGCGGGGGGCCGAAGCTCCTACGAGCAGTACTTC.

The chain couples TRBV5-1 to TRBJ2-1; D might be TRBD1 (6 bases). The V gene's germline CDR1 is SGHRS and CDR2 YFSETQ. Trimming shortened V by 1 base and J by 11 bases, and 7 bases separated the two germline ends. The CDR3 is 11 amino acids. The CDR3 sequence: CASSLTGQQFF. CDR3 in DNA: TGCGCCAGCAGCTTGACAGGGCAGCAGTTCTTC.

The chain links TRBV7-6 to TRBJ2-5, with 12 bases identical to TRBD2. Germline lookup yields CDR1 SGHVS and CDR2 FNYEAQ. The trim removed 6 bases at V and 5 bases at J, leaving 22 bases unmatched. The CDR3 extends over 20 amino acids. The CDR3 is CASSFRESAPSGGVRETQYF. In nucleotides, the CDR3 is TGTGCCAGCAGTTTTCGAGAGTCGGCGCCTAGCGGGGGGGTGAGGGAGACCCAGTACTTC. Full variable domain (remainder filled in from reference TRBV7-6 and TRBJ2-5): GAGVSQSPRYKVTKRGQDVALRCDPISGHVSLYWYRQALGQGPEFLTYFNYEAQQDKSGLPNDRFSAERPEGSISTLTIQRTEQRDSAMYRCASSFRESAPSGGVRETQYFGPGTRLLVL.

This clone has just a few counts. This rearrangement joins TRBV10-3 to TRBJ2-1, with TRBD2 matching over 7 bases. With V trimmed by 7 bases and J by 2 bases, 5 bases remained unmatched. Germline V gene lookup returns CDR1 ENHRY and CDR2 SYGVKD. The CDR3 length is 14 residues. Written as DNA, the CDR3 is TGTGCCATCAAGGGCGGGGGTACCTACAATGAGCAGTTCTTC. Amino acids: CAIKGGGTYNEQFF.

This chain connects TRBV6-6 to TRBJ2-5; 9 nucleotides agree with TRBD2. The last part of the DNA fits TRBJ2-7 better; the J call may be wrong. This CDR3 has 16 residues. Per germline, CDR1 MNHNY and CDR2 SVGAGI (reference sequence). The CDR3 region is CASSYSRGGAGDEQYF. CDR3 coding DNA: TGTGCCAGCAGTTACTCTCGCGGGGGGGCAGGGGACGAGCAGTACTTC.

The V call is TRBV5-1, the J call TRBJ2-7; D is perhaps TRBD1 (6 bases). CDR1 is SGHRS and CDR2 is YFSETQ in the germline V gene. The length of the CDR3 is 15 residues. V was cut by 2 bases and J by 2 bases, with 14 bases left in between. Here the CDR3 reads CASSFLQGSTYEQYF. CDR3 DNA sequence: TGCGCCAGCAGCTTCTTACAGGGCTCCACCTACGAGCAGTACTTC.

The chain uses TRBV6-5 and TRBJ2-1; D uncertain. Germline V lookup: CDR1 MNHEY, CDR2 SVGAGI. This CDR3 contains 16 residues. Trimming cost V 4 bases and J 0 bases, with 13 bases left between them. The CDR3 sequence is CASSSVNLHSYNEQFF. DNA for the CDR3: TGTGCCAGCAGTTCGGTCAATCTGCACTCCTACAATGAGCAGTTCTTC.

V is TRBV19 and J is TRBJ1-5, with 8 bases identical to TRBD1. The CDR3 runs to 12 residues. CDR1 is LNHDA, CDR2 SQIVND, per germline (reference sequence). Germline trimming cut 6 bases from V and 8 bases from J; bases unmatched to any gene: 3. The CDR3 DNA reads as TGTGCCAGTAGGCAGGGGGCGGAGCCCCAGCATTTT. Residues: CASRQGAEPQHF.

This clone came up once. The V and J genes are TRBV19 and TRBJ2-1; 10 bases are shared with TRBD2. The junction had 11 bases not matched to a gene; V was cut back by 8 bases and J by 4 bases. CDR1 is LNHDA, CDR2 SQIVND, per germline (reference sequence). The CDR3 spans 16 residues. In nucleotides, the CDR3 is TGTGCCAGTTCACGCCTGGCTAGCGGGAGTTACAATGAGCAGTTCTTC. It codes for CASSRLASGSYNEQFF.

The chain joins TRBV15 to TRBJ1-6; D uncertain. There are 14 residues in the CDR3. V was pared by 3 bases and J by 0 bases, with 3 bases between. Germline CDR1 is LNHNV and CDR2 is YYDKDF (reference sequence). The CDR3 DNA follows: TGTGCCACCAGCAGGGCCTCCTATAATTCACCCCTCCACTTT. Translating gives CATSRASYNSPLHF.

The CDR3 sequence: CASSWAGTGGGYTF. The CDR3 region has the DNA TGTGCCAGCAGCTGGGCCGGGACAGGAGGTGGCTACACCTTC. The rearrangement uses TRBV5-4 and TRBJ1-2, with 8 bases matching TRBD1. CDR1 SGHNT and CDR2 YYREEE come from the germline V gene (reference sequence). The ends lost 3 bases at V and 7 bases at J; junction bases unmatched: 8. The CDR3 is 14 residues long.

The chain combines TRBV27 with TRBJ2-5; TRBD2 matches at 11 bases. This CDR3 has 18 residues. V lost 6 bases and J lost 3; bases outside the gene matches: 15. CDR1 is MNHEY and CDR2 is SMNVEV in the germline V gene (reference sequence). DNA for the CDR3: TGTGCCAGCAGGAAGCTGGGACTAGCGGAGGGAGCGAAAGAGACCCAGTACTTC. It specifies CASRKLGLAEGAKETQYF.

This chain uses TRBV7-2 with TRBJ2-7, with 7 bases matching TRBD2. The V segment lost 4 bases and the J segment 6 bases; nucleotides outside the gene matches: 6. CDR3 size: 13 residues. In germline, CDR1 is SGHTA, CDR2 FQGNSA. The CDR3 DNA follows: TGTGCCAGCAGCTCCGGACTAGTTCCCGAGCAGTACTTC. Its translation is CASSSGLVPEQYF.

The V and J genes are TRBV5-1 and TRBJ1-1; D is possibly TRBD1 (5 bases). The CDR3 runs to 13 residues. V gave up 4 bases and J gave up 10 bases, with 17 bases separating them. Germline loops: CDR1 SGHRS, CDR2 YFSETQ. CDR3 DNA: TGCGCCAGCAGCCTCGGGGAGGGGAGGACAGCTTTCTTT. It encodes CASSLGEGRTAFF.

V is TRBV5-1 and J is TRBJ1-4, with a weak D call TRBD1 (5 bases). This CDR3 is 14 amino acids long. The V gene lost 3 bases and the J gene lost 8 bases, with 14 bases spanning the gap. Germline V CDR1 and CDR2: SGHRS, YFSETQ. As DNA, the CDR3 is TGCGCCAGCAGCTCAGGGAGGATAGAAGAAAAACTGTTTTTT. Encoded protein: CASSSGRIEEKLFF.

CDR3 residues: CASSIDRDEKLFF. Written as DNA, the CDR3 is TGCGCCAGTTCCATTGACAGGGATGAAAAACTGTTTTTT. V gene TRBV5-1 combines with J gene TRBJ1-4, with 7 positions matching TRBD1. The CDR3 consists of 13 residues. Trimming removed 8 bases from V and 6 bases from J; junction bases left unmatched: 7. Germline CDR1 and CDR2: SGHRS and YFSETQ.

The chain recombines TRBV7-2 with TRBJ2-4; 10 positions match TRBD1. Losses at the gene ends were 3 bases for V and 3 bases for J; bases not matched to a gene: 8. Germline loops: CDR1 SGHTA, CDR2 FQGNSA. The CDR3 is made up of 17 amino acids. The CDR3 coding sequence is TGTGCCAGCAGCTTCCCCGGGACAGGGGTTAGCAAAAACATTCAGTACTTC. Translation gives CASSFPGTGVSKNIQYF.

This chain links TRBV15 with TRBJ2-7; TRBD2 might be the D (5 bases). The CDR3 has 15 amino acids. V was trimmed by 5 bases and J by 3 bases, leaving 17 bases between them. From germline, CDR1 is LNHNV and CDR2 YYDKDF (reference sequence). Here the CDR3 DNA reads TGTGCCACCAGCTTTTCCCCCGGCAGCGGCTACGAGCAGTACTTC. It translates to CATSFSPGSGYEQYF.

This chain joins TRBV7-9 and TRBJ1-2; 7 nucleotides match TRBD1. CDR1 and CDR2 (germline): SEHNR, FQNEAQ (reference sequence). J gave up 7 bases and V 0 bases, and 8 bases lay outside the gene matches. This CDR3 is 15 amino acids long. CDR3 loop: CASSLADGGGRGYTF. The CDR3 nucleotides read TGTGCCAGCAGCTTAGCGGATGGAGGGGGCCGTGGCTACACCTTC.

The sample holds a few counts of this clone. This specimen includes other DNA sequences encoding the same CDR3. This chain links TRBV27 with TRBJ1-1; D is undetermined. V was clipped by 1 base and J by 0 bases, with 3 bases between them. Germline CDR1 and CDR2: MNHEY and SMNVEV (reference sequence). The CDR3 is 13 amino acids. The DNA of the CDR3 is TGTGCCAGCAGTTTATTTATGAACACTGAAGCTTTCTTT. It encodes CASSLFMNTEAFF.

As regards this clone: At one of its ends the junction is not consistent with the germline gene, which may arise from a read error. Additional DNA sequences in this sample encode the identical CDR3. This rearrangement joins TRBV6-5 to TRBJ2-2, with D possibly matching TRBD1 (6 bases). Germline CDR1 is MNHEY and CDR2 is SVGAGI. CDR3 length: 16 residues. In nucleotides, the CDR3 is TGTGCTAGCAGTTACGACGGGACAACGAACACCGGGGAGCTGTTTTTT. This translates into CASSYDGTTNTGELFF.

The V and J genes are TRBV7-2 and TRBJ2-5; TRBD1 matches at 7 bases. Germline CDR1 is SGHTA and CDR2 is FQGNSA. This CDR3 region has 15 residues. With V trimmed by 8 bases and J by 3 bases, 12 bases remained unmatched. This CDR3 reads CASSGQARREETQYF. CDR3 nucleotide sequence: TGTGCCAGCTCTGGACAGGCTAGGAGAGAAGAGACCCAGTACTTC.

V usage is TRBV9 and J usage is TRBJ2-7; 10 bases are shared with TRBD1. The germline V gene has CDR1 SGDLS and CDR2 YYNGEE. J gave up 4 bases and V 2 bases, and 6 bases lay outside the gene matches. The CDR3 has 15 residues. The CDR3 bases are TGTGCCAGCAGCGTGGGGGGACAGGGGCCGTACGAGCAGTACTTC. Residues: CASSVGGQGPYEQYF.

This clone has just a few counts. The genes are TRBV5-4 and TRBJ1-6; TRBD1 is a possible D gene (5 bases). Trimming took off 3 bases at V and 10 bases at J, with 11 bases between the two ends. The CDR3 consists of 13 residues. Germline-derived CDR1 and CDR2 are SGHNT and YYREEE (reference sequence). The CDR3 DNA is TGTGCCAGCAGCTCTCGGACAAACTCACCCCTCCACTTT. This codes for CASSSRTNSPLHF.

The J gene is TRBJ1-4, the V gene TRBV18; TRBD1 matches at 8 bases. CDR1 is KGHSH, CDR2 LQKENI, per germline. J lost 7 bases, V lost 3 bases, and 7 bases had no gene match. The CDR3 loop spans 15 amino acids. For the CDR3, the DNA is TGTGCCAGCTCACCGCAGGGGGCATATCTTGAAAAACTGTTTTTT. Protein product: CASSPQGAYLEKLFF.

The V gene is TRBV7-3, the J gene TRBJ2-5; 16 bases fit TRBD2. CDR3 length equals 16 residues. Trimming removed 4 bases from V and 4 bases from J; junction bases left unmatched: 3. Germline lookup yields CDR1 SGHTA and CDR2 FQGTGA. CDR3 residues: CASSSGTSGGVETQYF. CDR3 nucleotides: TGTGCCAGCAGCTCCGGGACTAGCGGGGGGGTAGAGACCCAGTACTTC.

Comments on this clone: One end of the junction varies from germline; a read error may be responsible. J is TRBJ1-6 and V is TRBV25-1; tentative D call: TRBD1 (6 bases). The V gene's germline CDR1 is MGHDK and CDR2 SYGVNS. This CDR3 is 15 amino acids long. CDR3 DNA sequence: TGTGCCAGCTCTCGAGGGGGGGCGAATAATTCACCCCCCCACTTT. It encodes CASSRGGANNSPPHF. Based on the CDR3 plus reference TRBV25-1 and TRBJ1-6, the full variable domain is EADIYQTPRYLVIGTGKKITLECSQTMGHDKMYWYQQDPGMELHLIHYSYGVNSTEKGDLSSESTVSRIRTEHFPLTLESARPSHTSQYLCASSRGGANNSPPHFGNGTRLTVT.

The chain combines TRBV29-1 with TRBJ2-3; 11 nucleotides agree with TRBD1. Germline CDR1 reads SQVTM; CDR2 reads ANQGSEA. The trim removed 6 bases at V and 0 bases at J, leaving 2 bases unmatched. This CDR3 is 14 amino acids long. CDR3 bases: TGCAGCGTAGGACAGGGGGCGAGCACAGATACGCAGTATTTT. Its protein is CSVGQGASTDTQYF.